A single T cell receptor (beta chain) is shown here with its context. Its antigen is unidentified. The source of the sample is a study of lymphopenia after photon versus proton radiotherapy. CDR3 length: 16 residues. CDR1 is SGHKS, CDR2 YYEKEE, per germline (reference sequence). Trimming shortened V by 4 bases and J by 5 bases, and 22 bases separated the two germline ends. Study findings and constraints: Larger post-nadir TCR diversity loss correlated inversely with survival in deceased patients.

Here immunoSEQ multiplex PCR was the method, and the copy in TCRdb shows in-frame clones only, minus some. The table has approximately 65,000 clones, approximately 86% seen once. The chain is built from TRBV5-5 and TRBJ2-7; maybe TRBD2 (7 bases). Source: peripheral blood, taken from a patient treated with proton-based radiotherapy. The origin of this receptor is a man older than 75 with esophageal cancer. The CDR3 nucleotides are TGTGCCAGCAGCCCAAACAGGGCCCGCGGGGGAGACGAGCAGTACTTC. Translating gives CASSPNRARGGDEQYF.